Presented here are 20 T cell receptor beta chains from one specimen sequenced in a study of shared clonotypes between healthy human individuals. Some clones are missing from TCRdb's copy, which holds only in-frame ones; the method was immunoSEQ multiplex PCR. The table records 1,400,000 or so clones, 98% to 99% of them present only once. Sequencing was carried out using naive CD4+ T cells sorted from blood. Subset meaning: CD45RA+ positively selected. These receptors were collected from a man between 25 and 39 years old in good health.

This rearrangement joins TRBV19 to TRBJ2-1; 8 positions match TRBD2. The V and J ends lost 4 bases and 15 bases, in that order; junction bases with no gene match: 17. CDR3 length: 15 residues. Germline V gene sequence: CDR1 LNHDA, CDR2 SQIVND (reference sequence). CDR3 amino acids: CASSNPTGGKREWFF. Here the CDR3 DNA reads TGTGCCAGTAGTAACCCCACCGGGGGGAAGCGGGAGTGGTTCTTC.

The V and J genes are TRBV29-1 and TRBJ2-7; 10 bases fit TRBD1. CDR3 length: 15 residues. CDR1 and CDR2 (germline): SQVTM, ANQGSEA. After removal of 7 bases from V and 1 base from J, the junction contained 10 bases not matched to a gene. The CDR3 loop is CSDPGTGERSYEQYF. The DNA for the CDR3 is TGCAGCGATCCCGGGACAGGGGAGAGGTCCTACGAGCAGTACTTC.

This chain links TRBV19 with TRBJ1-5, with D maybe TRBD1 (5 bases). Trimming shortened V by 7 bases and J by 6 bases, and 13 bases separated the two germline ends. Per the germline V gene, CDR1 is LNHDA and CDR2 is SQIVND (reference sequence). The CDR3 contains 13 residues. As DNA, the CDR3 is TGTGCCAGTACTCCGGACAAAACTCAGCCCCAGCATTTT. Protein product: CASTPDKTQPQHF.

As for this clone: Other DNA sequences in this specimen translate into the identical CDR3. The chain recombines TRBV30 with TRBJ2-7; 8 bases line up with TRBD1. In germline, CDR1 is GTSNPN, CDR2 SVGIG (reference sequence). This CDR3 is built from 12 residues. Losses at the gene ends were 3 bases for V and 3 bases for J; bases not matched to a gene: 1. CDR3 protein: CAWSTGGYEQYF. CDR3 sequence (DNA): TGTGCCTGGAGCACAGGGGGCTACGAGCAGTACTTC.

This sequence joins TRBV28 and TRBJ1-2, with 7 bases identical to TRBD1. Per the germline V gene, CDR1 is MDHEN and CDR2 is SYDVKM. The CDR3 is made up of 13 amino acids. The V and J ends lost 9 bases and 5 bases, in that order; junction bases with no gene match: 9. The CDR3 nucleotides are TGTGCCAGTGACCCGGGACAGATATATGGCTACACCTTC. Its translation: CASDPGQIYGYTF.

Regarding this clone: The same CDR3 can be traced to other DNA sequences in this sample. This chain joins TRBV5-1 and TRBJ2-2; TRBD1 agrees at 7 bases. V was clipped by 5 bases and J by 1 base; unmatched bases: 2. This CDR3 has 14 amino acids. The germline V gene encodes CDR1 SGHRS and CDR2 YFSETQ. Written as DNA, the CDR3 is TGCGCCAGCAGGAGGACAGGGAACACCGGGGAGCTGTTTTTT. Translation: CASRRTGNTGELFF.

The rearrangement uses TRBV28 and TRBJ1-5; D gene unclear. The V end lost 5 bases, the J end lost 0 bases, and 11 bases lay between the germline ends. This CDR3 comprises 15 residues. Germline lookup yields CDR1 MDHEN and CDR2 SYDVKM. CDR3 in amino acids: CASSPREVSNQPQHF. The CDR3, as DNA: TGTGCCAGCAGTCCTAGGGAGGTTAGCAATCAGCCCCAGCATTTT.

CDR3 DNA: TGTGCCAGCACCCAGGGACACTCCTACAATGAGCAGTTCTTC. This encodes CASTQGHSYNEQFF. This sequence joins TRBV14 and TRBJ2-1; a possible D gene is TRBD1 (6 bases). From germline, CDR1 is SGHDN and CDR2 FVKESK. The CDR3 extends over 14 amino acids. Trimming shortened V by 7 bases and J by 0 bases, and 10 bases separated the two germline ends.

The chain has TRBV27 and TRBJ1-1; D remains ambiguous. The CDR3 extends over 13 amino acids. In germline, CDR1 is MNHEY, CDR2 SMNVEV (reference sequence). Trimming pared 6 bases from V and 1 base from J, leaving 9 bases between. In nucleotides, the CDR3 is TGTGCCAGCAGGTCGTCGGGGAACACTGAAGCTTTCTTT. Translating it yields CASRSSGNTEAFF.

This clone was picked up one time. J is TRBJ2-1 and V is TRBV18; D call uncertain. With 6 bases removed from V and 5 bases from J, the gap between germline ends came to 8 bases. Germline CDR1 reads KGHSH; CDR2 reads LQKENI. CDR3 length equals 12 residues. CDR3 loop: CASSPFDNEQFF. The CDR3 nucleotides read TGTGCCAGCTCCCCCTTCGACAATGAGCAGTTCTTC. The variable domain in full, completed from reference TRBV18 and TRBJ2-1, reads NAGVMQNPRHLVRRRGQEARLRCSPMKGHSHVYWYRQLPEEGLKFMVYLQKENIIDESGMPKERFSAEFPKEGPSILRIQQVVRGDSAAYFCASSPFDNEQFFGPGTRLTVL.

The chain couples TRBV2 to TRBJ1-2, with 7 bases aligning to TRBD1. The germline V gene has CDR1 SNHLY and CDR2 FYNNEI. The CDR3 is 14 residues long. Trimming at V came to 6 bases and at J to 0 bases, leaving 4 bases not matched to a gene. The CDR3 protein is CASSDRAANYGYTF. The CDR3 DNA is TGTGCCAGCAGCGACAGGGCAGCTAACTATGGCTACACCTTC.

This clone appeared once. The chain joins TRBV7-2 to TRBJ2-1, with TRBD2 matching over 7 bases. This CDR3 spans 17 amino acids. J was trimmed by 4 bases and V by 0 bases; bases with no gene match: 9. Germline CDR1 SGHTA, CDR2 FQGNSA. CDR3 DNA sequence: TGTGCCAGCAGCTTAGCAGGTCGGCTAGCGGTTTACAATGAGCAGTTCTTC. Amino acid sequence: CASSLAGRLAVYNEQFF.

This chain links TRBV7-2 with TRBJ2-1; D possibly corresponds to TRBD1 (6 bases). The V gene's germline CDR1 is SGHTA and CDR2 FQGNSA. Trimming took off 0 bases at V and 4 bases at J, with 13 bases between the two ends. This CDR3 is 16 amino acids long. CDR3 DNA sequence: TGTGCCAGCAGCTTAGCCCCGGGACAACCGTACAATGAGCAGTTCTTC. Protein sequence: CASSLAPGQPYNEQFF.

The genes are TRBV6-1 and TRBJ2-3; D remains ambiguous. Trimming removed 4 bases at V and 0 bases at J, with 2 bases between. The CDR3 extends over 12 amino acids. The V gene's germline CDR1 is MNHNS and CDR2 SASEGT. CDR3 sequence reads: CASSGSTDTQYF. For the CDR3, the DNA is TGTGCCAGCAGTGGGAGCACAGATACGCAGTATTTT.

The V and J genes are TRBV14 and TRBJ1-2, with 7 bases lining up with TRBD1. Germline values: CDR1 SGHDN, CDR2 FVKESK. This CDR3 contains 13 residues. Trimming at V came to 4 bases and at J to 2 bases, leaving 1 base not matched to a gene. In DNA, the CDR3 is TGTGCCAGCAGCCCGACAGGGAACTATGGCTACACCTTC. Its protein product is CASSPTGNYGYTF.

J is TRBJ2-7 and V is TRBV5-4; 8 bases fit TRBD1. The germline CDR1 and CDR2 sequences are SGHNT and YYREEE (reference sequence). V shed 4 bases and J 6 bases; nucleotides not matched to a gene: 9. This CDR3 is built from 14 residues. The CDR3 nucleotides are TGTGCCAGCAGCCCTTACACAGGGGGTGGCGAGCAGTACTTC. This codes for CASSPYTGGGEQYF.

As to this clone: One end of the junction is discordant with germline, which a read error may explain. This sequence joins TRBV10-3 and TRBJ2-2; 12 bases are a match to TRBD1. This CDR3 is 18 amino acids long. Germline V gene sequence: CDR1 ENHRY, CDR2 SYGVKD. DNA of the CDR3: TGTGCCACCAGTGTTACCGGGACAGGGGGCCTAGTCACCGGGGAGCTGTTTTTT. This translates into CATSVTGTGGLVTGELFF.

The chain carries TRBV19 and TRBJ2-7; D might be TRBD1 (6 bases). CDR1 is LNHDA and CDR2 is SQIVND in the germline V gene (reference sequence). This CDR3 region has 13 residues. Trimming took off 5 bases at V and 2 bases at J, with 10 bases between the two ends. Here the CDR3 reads CASSRQGTYEQYF. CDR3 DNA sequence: TGTGCCAGTAGTCGGCAGGGGACCTACGAGCAGTACTTC. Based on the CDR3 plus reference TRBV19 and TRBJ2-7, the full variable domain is DGGITQSPKYLFRKEGQNVTLSCEQNLNHDAMYWYRQDPGQGLRLIYYSQIVNDFQKGDIAEGYSVSREKKESFPLTVTSAQKNPTAFYLCASSRQGTYEQYFGPGTRLTVT.

The CDR3: CASSSETYSTDTQYF. The CDR3 coding sequence is TGTGCCAGCAGCTCCGAGACATATAGCACAGATACGCAGTATTTT. The rearrangement links TRBV7-2 to TRBJ2-3; no clear D. Deletions cut 4 bases from V and 0 bases from J, with 11 bases between. Germline loops: CDR1 SGHTA, CDR2 FQGNSA. The CDR3 spans 15 residues.

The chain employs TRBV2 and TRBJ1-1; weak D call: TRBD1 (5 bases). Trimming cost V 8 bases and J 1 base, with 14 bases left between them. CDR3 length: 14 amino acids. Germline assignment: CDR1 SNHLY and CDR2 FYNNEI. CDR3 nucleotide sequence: TGTGCCAGCGGGTGGGGCGGGCCGAACACTGAAGCTTTCTTT. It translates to CASGWGGPNTEAFF.